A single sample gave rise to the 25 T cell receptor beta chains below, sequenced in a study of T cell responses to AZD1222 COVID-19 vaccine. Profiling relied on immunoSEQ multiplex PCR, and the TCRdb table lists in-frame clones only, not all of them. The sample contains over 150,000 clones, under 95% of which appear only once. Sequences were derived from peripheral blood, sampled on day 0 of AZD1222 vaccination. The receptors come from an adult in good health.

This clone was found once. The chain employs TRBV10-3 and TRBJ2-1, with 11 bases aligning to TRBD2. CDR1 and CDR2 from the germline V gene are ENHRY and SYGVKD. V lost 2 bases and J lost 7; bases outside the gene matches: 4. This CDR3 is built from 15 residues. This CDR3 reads CAISEGLAGGNEQFF. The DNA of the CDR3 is TGTGCCATCAGTGAGGGGCTAGCGGGAGGAAATGAGCAGTTCTTC.

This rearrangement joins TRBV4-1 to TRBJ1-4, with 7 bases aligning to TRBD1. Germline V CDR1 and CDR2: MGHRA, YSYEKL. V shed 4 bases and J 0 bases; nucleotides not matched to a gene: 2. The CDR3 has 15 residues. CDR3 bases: TGCGCCAGCAGCCCAGGGACAGCAACTAATGAAAAACTGTTTTTT. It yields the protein CASSPGTATNEKLFF.

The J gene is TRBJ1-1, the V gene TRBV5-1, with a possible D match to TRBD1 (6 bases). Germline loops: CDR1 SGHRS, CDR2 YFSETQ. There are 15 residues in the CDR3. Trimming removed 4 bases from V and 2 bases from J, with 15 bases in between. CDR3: CASSRTVAGNTEAFF. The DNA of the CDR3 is TGCGCCAGCAGCAGGACAGTTGCGGGTAACACTGAAGCTTTCTTT.

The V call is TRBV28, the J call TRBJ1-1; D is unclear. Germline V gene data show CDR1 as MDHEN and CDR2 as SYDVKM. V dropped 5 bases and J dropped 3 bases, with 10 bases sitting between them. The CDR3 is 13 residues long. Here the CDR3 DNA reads TGTGCCAGCAGTCCCCCCCAATACACTGAAGCTTTCTTT. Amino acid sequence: CASSPPQYTEAFF.

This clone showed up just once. This CDR3 is CAISGQGANSPLHF. The CDR3 DNA reads as TGTGCCATCAGTGGTCAGGGGGCAAATTCACCCCTCCACTTT. The chain links TRBV10-3 to TRBJ1-6; 8 bases fit TRBD1. Trimming took 4 bases from V and 7 from J; bases not matched to a gene: 3. There are 14 residues in the CDR3. CDR1 and CDR2 from the germline V gene are ENHRY and SYGVKD.

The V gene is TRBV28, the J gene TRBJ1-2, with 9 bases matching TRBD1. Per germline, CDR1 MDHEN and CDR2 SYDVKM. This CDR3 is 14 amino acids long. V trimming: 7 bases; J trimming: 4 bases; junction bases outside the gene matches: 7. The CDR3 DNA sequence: TGTGCCAGCATCGGGACAGGGATCGGCTATGGCTACACCTTC. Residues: CASIGTGIGYGYTF.

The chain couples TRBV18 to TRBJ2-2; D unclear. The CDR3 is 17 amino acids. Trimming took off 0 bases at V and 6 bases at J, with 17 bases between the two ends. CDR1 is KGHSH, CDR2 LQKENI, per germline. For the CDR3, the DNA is TGTGCCAGCTCACCACCAAAAGGGCTCGAAGGGCCCGGGGAGCTGTTTTTT. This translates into CASSPPKGLEGPGELFF.

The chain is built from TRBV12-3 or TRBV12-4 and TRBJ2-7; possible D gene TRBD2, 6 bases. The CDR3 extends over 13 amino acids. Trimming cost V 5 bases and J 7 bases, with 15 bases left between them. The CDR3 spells CASSAQVAGEQYF. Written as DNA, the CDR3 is TGTGCCAGCAGTGCCCAGGTGGCGGGAGAGCAGTACTTC.

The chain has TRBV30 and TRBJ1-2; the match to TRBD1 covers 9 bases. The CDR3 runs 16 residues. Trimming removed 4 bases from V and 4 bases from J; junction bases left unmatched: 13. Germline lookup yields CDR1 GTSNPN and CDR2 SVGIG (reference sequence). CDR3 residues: CAWTSGTGKRGYGYTF. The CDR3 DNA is TGTGCCTGGACGTCCGGGACAGGGAAGAGGGGCTATGGCTACACCTTC.

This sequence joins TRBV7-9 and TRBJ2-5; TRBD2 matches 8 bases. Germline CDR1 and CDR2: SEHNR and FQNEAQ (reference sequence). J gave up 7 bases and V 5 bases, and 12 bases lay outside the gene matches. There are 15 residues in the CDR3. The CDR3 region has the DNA TGTGCCAGCAGCCCGTTTCGGGAGGGCGAGGGGACCCAGTACTTC. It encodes CASSPFREGEGTQYF.

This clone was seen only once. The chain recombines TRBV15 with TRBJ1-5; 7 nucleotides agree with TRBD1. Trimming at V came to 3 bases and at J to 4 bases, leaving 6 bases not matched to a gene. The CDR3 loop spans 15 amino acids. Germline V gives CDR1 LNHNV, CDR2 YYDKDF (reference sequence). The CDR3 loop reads CATSRGQTLNQPQHF. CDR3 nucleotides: TGTGCCACCAGCAGGGGACAGACTTTAAATCAGCCCCAGCATTTT.

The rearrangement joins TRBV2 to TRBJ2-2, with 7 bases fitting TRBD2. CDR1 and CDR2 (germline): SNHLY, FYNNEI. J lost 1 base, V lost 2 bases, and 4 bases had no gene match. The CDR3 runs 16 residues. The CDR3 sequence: CASSEQGGRNTGELFF. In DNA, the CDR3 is TGTGCCAGCAGTGAACAAGGCGGGAGGAACACCGGGGAGCTGTTTTTT.

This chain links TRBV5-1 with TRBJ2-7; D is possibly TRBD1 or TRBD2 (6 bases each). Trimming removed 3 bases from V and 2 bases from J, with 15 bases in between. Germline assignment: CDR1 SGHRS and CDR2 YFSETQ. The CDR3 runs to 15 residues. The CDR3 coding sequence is TGCGCCAGCAGCTCCAAGGGGGGATCGCCCTACGAGCAGTACTTC. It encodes CASSSKGGSPYEQYF.

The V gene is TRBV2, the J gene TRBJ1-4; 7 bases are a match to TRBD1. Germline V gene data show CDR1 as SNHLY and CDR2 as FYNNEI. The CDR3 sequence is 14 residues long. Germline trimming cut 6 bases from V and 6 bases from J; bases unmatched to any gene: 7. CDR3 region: CASRRQGGDEKLFF. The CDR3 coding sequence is TGTGCCAGCAGAAGGCAGGGGGGGGATGAAAAACTGTTTTTT. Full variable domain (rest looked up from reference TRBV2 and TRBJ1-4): EPEVTQTPSHQVTQMGQEVILRCVPISNHLYFYWYRQILGQKVEFLVSFYNNEISEKSEIFDDQFSVERPDGSNFTLKIRSTKLEDSAMYFCASRRQGGDEKLFFGSGTQLSVL.

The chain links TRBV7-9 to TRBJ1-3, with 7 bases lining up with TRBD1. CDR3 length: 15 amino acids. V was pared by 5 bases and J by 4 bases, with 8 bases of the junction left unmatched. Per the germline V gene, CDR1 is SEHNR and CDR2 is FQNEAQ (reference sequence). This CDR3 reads CASSISGTVGNTIYF. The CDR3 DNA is TGTGCCAGCAGCATATCCGGGACAGTCGGAAACACCATATATTTT.

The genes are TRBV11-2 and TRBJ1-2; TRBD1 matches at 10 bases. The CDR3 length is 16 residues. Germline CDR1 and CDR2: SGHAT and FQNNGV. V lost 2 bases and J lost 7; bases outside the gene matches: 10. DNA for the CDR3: TGTGCCAGCAGCTTAAAAAGCGGGACAGGGGTTCCTGGCTACACCTTC. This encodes CASSLKSGTGVPGYTF.

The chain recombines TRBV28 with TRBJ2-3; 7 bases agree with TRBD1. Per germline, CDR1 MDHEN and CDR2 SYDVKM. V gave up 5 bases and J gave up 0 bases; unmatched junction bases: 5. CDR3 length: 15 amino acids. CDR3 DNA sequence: TGTGCCAGCAGTGGGGGACAGTGGAGCACAGATACGCAGTATTTT. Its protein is CASSGGQWSTDTQYF.

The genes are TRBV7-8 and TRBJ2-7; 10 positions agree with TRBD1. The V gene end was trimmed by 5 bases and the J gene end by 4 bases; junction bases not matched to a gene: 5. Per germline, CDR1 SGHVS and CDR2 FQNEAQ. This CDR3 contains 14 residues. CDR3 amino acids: CASSRQGAQYEQYF. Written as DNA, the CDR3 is TGTGCCAGCAGCCGACAGGGGGCGCAGTACGAGCAGTACTTC.

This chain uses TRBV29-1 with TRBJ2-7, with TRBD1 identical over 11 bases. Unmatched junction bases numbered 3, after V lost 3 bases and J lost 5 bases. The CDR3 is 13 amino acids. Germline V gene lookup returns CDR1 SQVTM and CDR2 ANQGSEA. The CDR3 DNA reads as TGCAGCGTTGACGGACAGGGGGCCGACGAGCAGTACTTC. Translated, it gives CSVDGQGADEQYF.

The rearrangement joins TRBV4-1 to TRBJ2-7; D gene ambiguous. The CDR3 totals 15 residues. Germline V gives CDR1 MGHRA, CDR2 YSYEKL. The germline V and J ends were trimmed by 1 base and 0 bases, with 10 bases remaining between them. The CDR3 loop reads CASSQAWPDSYEQYF. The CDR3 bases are TGCGCCAGCAGCCAAGCTTGGCCCGACTCCTACGAGCAGTACTTC.

This CDR3 is CASSAGGREPTDTQYF. The CDR3 region has the DNA TGTGCCAGCAGTGCTGGGGGGCGGGAGCCCACAGATACGCAGTATTTT. V and J are TRBV2 and TRBJ2-3, with a weak D call TRBD2 (7 bases). Germline V gene sequence: CDR1 SNHLY, CDR2 FYNNEI. Trimming cost V 4 bases and J 2 bases, with 16 bases left between them. This CDR3 is 16 amino acids long. The entire variable domain, with the rest obtained from reference TRBV2 and TRBJ2-3, is as follows: EPEVTQTPSHQVTQMGQEVILRCVPISNHLYFYWYRQILGQKVEFLVSFYNNEISEKSEIFDDQFSVERPDGSNFTLKIRSTKLEDSAMYFCASSAGGREPTDTQYFGPGTRLTVL.

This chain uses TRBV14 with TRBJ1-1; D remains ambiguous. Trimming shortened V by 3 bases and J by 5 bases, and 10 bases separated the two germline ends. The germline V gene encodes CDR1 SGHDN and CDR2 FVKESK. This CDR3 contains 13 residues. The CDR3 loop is CASSQGWRTEAFF. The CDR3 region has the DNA TGTGCCAGCAGCCAGGGTTGGAGAACTGAAGCTTTCTTT.

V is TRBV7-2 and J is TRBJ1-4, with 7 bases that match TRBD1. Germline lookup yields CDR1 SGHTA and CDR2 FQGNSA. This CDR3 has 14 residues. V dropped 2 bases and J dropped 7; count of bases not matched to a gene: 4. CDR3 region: CASSLLTGSEKLFF. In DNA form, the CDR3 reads TGTGCCAGCAGCTTATTGACAGGGTCTGAAAAACTGTTTTTT.

The CDR3 protein is CASRAGLLRGTEAFF. The CDR3 nucleotides read TGTGCCAGCCGAGCAGGGCTCCTACGAGGGACTGAAGCTTTCTTT. The J gene is TRBJ1-1, the V gene TRBV27, with a possible D match to TRBD1 (5 bases). Germline V gives CDR1 MNHEY, CDR2 SMNVEV (reference sequence). The germline V and J ends were trimmed by 8 bases and 5 bases, with 21 bases remaining between them. The CDR3 covers 15 residues.

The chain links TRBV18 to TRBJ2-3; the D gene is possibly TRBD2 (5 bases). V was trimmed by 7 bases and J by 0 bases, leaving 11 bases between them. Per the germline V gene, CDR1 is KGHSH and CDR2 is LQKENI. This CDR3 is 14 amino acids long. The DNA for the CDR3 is TGTGCCAGCTTGAGGGCAACTAGCACAGATACGCAGTATTTT. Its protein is CASLRATSTDTQYF.